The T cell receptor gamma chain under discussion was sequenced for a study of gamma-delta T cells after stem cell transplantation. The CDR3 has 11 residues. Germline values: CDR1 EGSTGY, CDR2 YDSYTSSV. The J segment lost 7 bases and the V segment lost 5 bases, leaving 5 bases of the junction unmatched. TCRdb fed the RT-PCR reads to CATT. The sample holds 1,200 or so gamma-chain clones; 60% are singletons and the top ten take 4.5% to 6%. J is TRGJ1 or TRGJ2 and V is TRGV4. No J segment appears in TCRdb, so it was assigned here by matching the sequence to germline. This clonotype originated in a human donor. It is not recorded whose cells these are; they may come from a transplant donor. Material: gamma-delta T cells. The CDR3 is CATWVAYKKLF. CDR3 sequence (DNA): TGTGCCACCTGGGTGGCATATAAGAAACTCTTT.